This passage covers 23 T cell receptor beta chains from one sample sequenced in a study of T cell responses to AZD1222 COVID-19 vaccine. Sequencing was performed with immunoSEQ multiplex PCR; in TCRdb, only in-frame clones are kept and a portion is missing. This repertoire shows roughly 200,000 clones, 80% to 95% found once; its top ten account for 1% to 1.5%. The source material was peripheral blood, sampled on day 0 of AZD1222 vaccination. The receptors shown here come from an adult in good health.

This chain joins TRBV7-9 and TRBJ1-1; D is perhaps TRBD1 (5 bases). The V gene's germline CDR1 is SEHNR and CDR2 FQNEAQ (reference sequence). This CDR3 is built from 16 residues. V lost 4 bases, J lost 9 bases, and 24 bases lay in between. The CDR3 here is CASSSEDKETLLKAFF. CDR3 DNA: TGTGCCAGCAGCTCCGAGGACAAGGAGACCTTGCTGAAAGCTTTCTTT.

The chain has TRBV24-1 and TRBJ1-2; D is unresolved. The CDR3 consists of 15 residues. Trimming left V 1 base short and J 4 bases short, with 12 bases between. The germline CDR1 and CDR2 sequences are KGHDR and SFDVKD. DNA for the CDR3: TGTGCCACCAGTGATTTTGTCCAGACCAGCTATGGCTACACCTTC. Its protein is CATSDFVQTSYGYTF.

The rearrangement joins TRBV27 to TRBJ1-1; possibly TRBD1 for D (5 bases). The ends were cut back, 5 bases at V and 1 base at J, with 8 bases in the middle. Germline V gene data show CDR1 as MNHEY and CDR2 as SMNVEV (reference sequence). The length of the CDR3 is 13 residues. The CDR3 loop reads CASSIDRNTEAFF. The CDR3 DNA reads as TGTGCCAGCAGTATAGACAGGAACACTGAAGCTTTCTTT.

This chain connects TRBV5-5 to TRBJ2-1, with TRBD2 matching 7 bases. The CDR3 is made up of 14 amino acids. V lost 5 bases and J lost 8; bases outside the gene matches: 10. From germline, CDR1 is SGHKS and CDR2 YYEKEE (reference sequence). The CDR3 DNA sequence: TGTGCCAGCAGTCCTGGGGGGGTACGCGATGAGCAGTTCTTC. Amino acid sequence: CASSPGGVRDEQFF.

This chain uses TRBV30 with TRBJ2-3, with 10 nucleotides matching TRBD2. This CDR3 comprises 14 residues. CDR1 GTSNPN and CDR2 SVGIG come from the germline V gene (reference sequence). J was trimmed by 4 bases and V by 4 bases; bases with no gene match: 5. The CDR3 DNA is TGTGCCTGGAACCCTAGCGGGGGTGCAGATACGCAGTATTTT. Translating gives CAWNPSGGADTQYF. Full variable domain (outside the CDR3, taken from reference TRBV30 and TRBJ2-3): SQTIHQWPATLVQPVGSPLSLECTVEGTSNPNLYWYRQAAGRGLQLLFYSVGIGQISSEVPQNLSASRPQDRQFILSSKKLLLSDSGFYLCAWNPSGGADTQYFGPGTRLTVL.

The genes are TRBV7-2 and TRBJ1-4, with TRBD1 as a possible D gene (6 bases). Trimming removed 2 bases from V and 5 bases from J, with 12 bases in between. Germline CDR1 reads SGHTA; CDR2 reads FQGNSA. The CDR3 extends over 15 amino acids. The CDR3 protein is CASSLLDRENEKLFF. The CDR3, as DNA: TGTGCCAGCAGCTTACTGGACAGAGAAAATGAAAAACTGTTTTTT.

The chain recombines TRBV19 with TRBJ1-2; D not resolved. This CDR3 spans 14 amino acids. CDR1 and CDR2 (germline): LNHDA, SQIVND (reference sequence). V lost 0 bases, J lost 3 bases, and 8 bases lay in between. In nucleotides, the CDR3 is TGTGCCAGTAGTATAGATCGCCAGGACTATGGCTACACCTTC. This translates into CASSIDRQDYGYTF.

This clone has a handful of counts. V is TRBV6-6 and J is TRBJ2-4; TRBD1 aligns across 9 bases. The CDR3 runs 13 residues. The junction had 2 bases not matched to a gene; V was cut back by 7 bases and J by 4 bases. The germline CDR1 and CDR2 sequences are MNHNY and SVGAGI (reference sequence). In DNA, the CDR3 is TGTGCCAGCACTGGACAGGGGAAAAACATTCAGTACTTC. Protein product: CASTGQGKNIQYF.

The rearrangement uses TRBV21-1 and TRBJ2-3; the table's D gene call, TRBD2, was not cross checked with the DNA. TRBV21-1 is listed as a pseudogene. The CDR3 is made up of 17 amino acids. The CDR3: CASSNLGVRASTDTQYF. In DNA, the CDR3 is TGTGCCAGCAGCAACCTCGGGGTTAGGGCTAGCACAGATACGCAGTATTTT.

The chain has TRBV21-1 and TRBJ2-5; TRBD2 was called by the table and not checked on the DNA. TRBV21-1 is classified as a pseudogene. This CDR3 contains 14 residues. CDR3 sequence: CASRSWWRQETQYF. The CDR3 DNA reads TGTGCCAGCCGATCTTGGTGGCGGCAAGAGACCCAGTACTTC.

This chain joins TRBV11-2 and TRBJ2-7; 8 bases are a match to TRBD1. Unmatched junction bases numbered 5, after V lost 1 base and J lost 6 bases. This CDR3 is 14 amino acids long. Germline CDR1 and CDR2: SGHAT and FQNNGV. The CDR3 nucleotides are TGTGCCAGCAGCTTAGTGGGCAGGGGGCTCGAGCAGTACTTC. Amino acids: CASSLVGRGLEQYF.

The DNA for the CDR3 is TGTGCCAGCACCCCCTGGGGGACAGGGGTAAACACTGAAGCTTTCTTT. As protein: CASTPWGTGVNTEAFF. V usage is TRBV6-2 or TRBV6-3 and J usage is TRBJ1-1, with 10 bases that match TRBD1. Losses at the gene ends were 7 bases for V and 2 bases for J; bases not matched to a gene: 10. The CDR3 has 16 amino acids. The V gene's germline CDR1 is MNHEY and CDR2 SVGEGT.

J is TRBJ2-1 and V is TRBV4-1; 12 bases are a match to TRBD2. CDR3 size: 16 residues. The J segment lost 4 bases and the V segment lost 3 bases, leaving 4 bases of the junction unmatched. Per germline, CDR1 MGHRA and CDR2 YSYEKL. As DNA, the CDR3 is TGCGCCAGCAGCCATGCGACTAGCGGGGGTTACAATGAGCAGTTCTTC. Protein sequence: CASSHATSGGYNEQFF.

In DNA form, the CDR3 reads TGTGCCTGGAGCTCAGCTTGGGGCTACACCTTC. Amino acid sequence: CAWSSAWGYTF. V and J are TRBV30 and TRBJ1-2; D remains unclear. With 3 bases removed from V and 8 bases from J, the gap between germline ends came to 10 bases. From germline, CDR1 is GTSNPN and CDR2 SVGIG (reference sequence). The CDR3 length is 11 residues.

The J gene is TRBJ2-5, the V gene TRBV5-1; 12 nucleotides agree with TRBD2. The ends lost 1 base at V and 6 bases at J; junction bases unmatched: 4. Germline lookup yields CDR1 SGHRS and CDR2 YFSETQ. The CDR3 has 15 residues. CDR3 nucleotide sequence: TGCGCCAGCAGCTTGAGACTAGCGGGGGAAAAGACCCAGTACTTC. It yields the protein CASSLRLAGEKTQYF.

The chain couples TRBV3-1 (or the pseudogene TRBV3-2) to TRBJ1-1, with 9 bases matching TRBD1. V trimming: 2 bases; J trimming: 11 bases; junction bases outside the gene matches: 9. The CDR3 loop spans 14 amino acids. Germline loops: CDR1 LGHDT, CDR2 YNNKEL (reference sequence). The CDR3 region has the DNA TGTGCCAGCAGCCAAACCGGGACAGGGAGGTCGGCTTTCTTT. This translates into CASSQTGTGRSAFF.

V usage is TRBV19 and J usage is TRBJ1-2, with D possibly TRBD1 on 5 matching bases. Per the germline V gene, CDR1 is LNHDA and CDR2 is SQIVND (reference sequence). V lost 6 bases and J 4 bases, leaving 9 bases between the germline ends. The CDR3 is 12 amino acids. The CDR3, as DNA: TGTGCCAGTAGGGGGCAGACCTATGGCTACACCTTC. It encodes CASRGQTYGYTF.

About this clone: One junction end disagrees with the germline gene, perhaps due to a read error. The rearrangement uses TRBV24-1 and TRBJ2-5; the D gene is possibly TRBD1 (6 bases). The CDR3 has 17 residues. The germline gives CDR1 KGHDR, CDR2 SFDVKD. The CDR3 protein is CATGDRTYELSQETQYF. CDR3 sequence (DNA): TGTGCCACCGGTGACAGGACGTATGAGCTAAGTCAAGAGACCCAGTACTTC.

The chain combines TRBV25-1 with TRBJ1-1; TRBD1 is a possible D gene (5 bases). V lost 3 bases and J lost 5, with 10 bases in between. CDR1 is MGHDK, CDR2 SYGVNS, per germline. This CDR3 comprises 13 residues. The CDR3 sequence is CASSEGGHTEAFF. The CDR3 nucleotides read TGTGCCAGCAGTGAGGGTGGACATACTGAAGCTTTCTTT.

The chain is built from TRBV13 and TRBJ2-5; TRBD1 is a possible D gene (5 bases). Germline V lookup: CDR1 PRHDT, CDR2 FYEKMQ (reference sequence). Trimming shortened V by 3 bases and J by 3 bases, and 5 bases separated the two germline ends. This CDR3 has 12 amino acids. The CDR3 here is CASSFREETQYF. In DNA form, the CDR3 reads TGTGCCAGCAGCTTCAGGGAAGAGACCCAGTACTTC. The whole variable domain, remainder taken from reference TRBV13 and TRBJ2-5, is AAGVIQSPRHLIKEKRETATLKCYPIPRHDTVYWYQQGPGQDPQFLISFYEKMQSDKGSIPDRFSAQQFSDYHSELNMSSLELGDSALYFCASSFREETQYFGPGTRLLVL.

The chain is built from TRBV7-9 and TRBJ1-1; D is unresolved. The V gene lost 1 base and the J gene lost 3 bases, with 12 bases spanning the gap. CDR3 length: 15 amino acids. The germline V gene encodes CDR1 SEHNR and CDR2 FQNEAQ (reference sequence). The CDR3 nucleotides are TGTGCCAGCAGCTTAGAGGGCACTGAGTACACTGAAGCTTTCTTT. This codes for CASSLEGTEYTEAFF.

The chain links TRBV19 to TRBJ1-1; TRBD1 aligns across 8 bases. The CDR3 spans 13 residues. CDR1 and CDR2 (germline): LNHDA, SQIVND (reference sequence). Unmatched junction bases numbered 2, after V lost 5 bases and J lost 3 bases. CDR3 sequence (DNA): TGTGCCAGTAGTGGACAGGGTGACACTGAAGCTTTCTTT. Protein product: CASSGQGDTEAFF.

The V call is TRBV18, the J call TRBJ1-5; possibly TRBD1 for D (6 bases). The V gene lost 4 bases and the J gene lost 5 bases, with 18 bases spanning the gap. CDR1 and CDR2 from the germline V gene are KGHSH and LQKENI. CDR3 length equals 16 residues. This CDR3 reads CASSLLGLGADQPQHF. Here the CDR3 DNA reads TGTGCCAGCTCACTCCTGGGACTGGGGGCTGATCAGCCCCAGCATTTT.